This T cell receptor (beta chain) was identified in a study of T cells in Graves' hyperthyroidism and ophthalmopathy. Researchers amplified the TCR beta CDR3 regions from RNA transcripts. Primed by the HTBI set, a first-round RT-PCR was run on the TCR CDR3. TCRdb used MiXCR to reprocess the multiplex PCR reads, holding one entry per CDR3 protein. The repertoire holds a few hundred thousand distinct CDR3 sequences, about 14% seen once, with about 20% in the top ten. In the ophthalmopathy cohort, Clinical Activity Score was at least 3, NOSPECS grade at least 4, and duration under 3 months. This clonotype appeared once. Its antigen is still unknown. Study findings and constraints: Blood also carried most thyroid clonotypes expanded above 0.001.

This receptor was obtained from a woman aged 25 to 39 with Graves' ophthalmopathy. The sample was blood.

CDR3 protein: CASSRHGSLNTEAFF. CDR3 sequence (DNA): TGTGCCAGCAGTAGGCACGGATCTCTGAACACTGAAGCTTTCTTT. The rearrangement links TRBV12-3 or TRBV12-4 to TRBJ1-1; no definite D call. V was clipped by 5 bases and J by 0 bases, with 13 bases between them. The CDR3 is 15 amino acids.